A selection of T cell receptor beta chains follows, all from one sample in a study of a mutant IDH1 vaccine in newly diagnosed glioma. Generated by immunoSEQ multiplex PCR, the TCRdb table keeps only in-frame clones and is missing some. The table has roughly 13,000 clones, roughly 79% seen once. Which antigens these TCRs recognize remains unknown. The source was PBMCs, collected from a glioma patient whose treatment included an IDH1 peptide vaccine. These receptors were obtained from a woman aged 35 to 49 with glioma. CDR3s include the opening cysteine and the closing phenylalanine or tryptophan. A D gene is named only where the DNA matches it firmly. Some rows have no size entry. The others give once, few or many, or a class for an expanded clone.

abundance	j_gene	v_gene	len	d_gene	CDR3aa	CDR3nt
.	TRBJ1-2	TRBV27	15	.	CASSQNGGAGNGYTF	TGTGCCAGCAGCCAAAACGGGGGGGCGGGCAATGGCTACACCTTC
few	TRBJ2-2	TRBV7-9	15	.	CASSLDRFYTGELFF	TGTGCCAGCAGCTTAGATCGGTTTTACACCGGGGAGCTGTTTTTT
.	TRBJ1-2	TRBV7-3	15	.	CASSSPSQRNYGYTF	TGTGCCAGCAGCTCGCCGAGCCAGCGGAACTATGGCTACACCTTC
.	TRBJ1-5	TRBV5-6	14	.	CASSQTGYNQPQHF	TGTGCCAGCAGCCAGACCGGGTACAATCAGCCCCAGCATTTT
few	TRBJ1-1	TRBV4-3	15	TRBD1	CASSSALRGSTEAFF	TGCGCCAGCAGCTCCGCCCTCAGGGGGAGCACTGAAGCTTTCTTT
.	TRBJ2-2	TRBV7-6	20	TRBD1	CASSPRTAGQGAIDTGELFF	TGTGCCAGCAGCCCGAGAACGGCGGGACAGGGGGCGATAGACACCGGGGAGCTGTTTTTT
.	TRBJ2-3	TRBV7-8	14	.	CASTTGRTTDTQYF	TGTGCCAGCACCACGGGACGGACAACAGATACGCAGTATTTT
once	TRBJ1-1	TRBV11-3	13	.	CASSLELNTEAFF	TGTGCCAGCAGCTTAGAACTGAACACTGAAGCTTTCTTT
.	TRBJ2-5	TRBV27	16	TRBD2	CASSLSPTSGGETQYF	TGTGCCAGCAGTTTATCGCCCACTAGCGGGGGAGAGACCCAGTACTTC
few	TRBJ1-1	TRBV5-6	15	.	CASRPTGAGARGAFF	TGTGCCAGCAGACCTACGGGAGCGGGGGCGCGAGGAGCTTTCTTT
once	TRBJ1-1	TRBV9	14	TRBD1	CASSVGDSHTEAFF	TGTGCCAGCAGCGTAGGGGACAGTCACACTGAAGCTTTCTTT
.	TRBJ2-7	TRBV5-1	16	TRBD1	CASSFTRGQVSDEQYF	TGCGCCAGCAGCTTTACCCGCGGACAGGTTTCAGACGAGCAGTACTTC
.	TRBJ2-1	TRBV6-4	15	TRBD2	CASSDSLAGGNEQFF	TGTGCCAGCAGTGACTCACTAGCGGGGGGCAATGAGCAGTTCTTC
few	TRBJ1-3	TRBV15	16	TRBD1	CAISGTGGRSGNTIYF	TGTGCCATCTCCGGGACAGGGGGTCGGTCTGGAAACACCATATATTTT
.	TRBJ1-2	TRBV19	14	.	CASSMGRVAIGYTF	TGTGCCAGTAGTATGGGCAGGGTGGCTATCGGCTACACCTTC
.	TRBJ2-3	TRBV6-1	14	.	CASSERQSTDTQYF	TGTGCCAGCAGTGAACGACAGAGCACAGATACGCAGTATTTT
few	TRBJ1-5	TRBV2	12	TRBD1	CASTNRGQPQHF	TGTGCCAGCACGAACAGGGGCCAGCCCCAGCATTTT
.	TRBJ1-2	TRBV9	17	TRBD1	CASSVDLLTGANYGYTF	TGTGCCAGCAGCGTAGATCTCTTGACAGGGGCTAACTATGGCTACACCTTC
once	TRBJ2-3	TRBV12-5	14	TRBD1	CASGLQGGADTQYF	TGTGCTAGTGGTTTACAGGGGGGTGCAGATACGCAGTATTTT
.	TRBJ1-2	TRBV9	13	.	CASSVDGDYGYTF	TGTGCCAGCAGCGTAGACGGGGACTATGGCTACACCTTC
few	TRBJ2-3	TRBV28	15	TRBD2	CASGERELIPDTQYF	TGTGCCAGCGGGGAGCGGGAGCTTATCCCCGATACGCAGTATTTT
.	TRBJ1-6	TRBV4-3	15	.	CASSQGRQGLLPLHF	TGCGCCAGCAGCCAAGGCCGGCAGGGGCTGTTGCCCCTCCACTTT
.	TRBJ1-5	TRBV2	13	TRBD1	CAGGQGLGQPQHF	TGTGCCGGGGGACAGGGGTTGGGTCAGCCCCAGCATTTT
.	TRBJ2-5	TRBV5-4	14	TRBD1	CASSLDRGQETQYF	TGTGCCAGCAGCTTGGACAGGGGGCAAGAGACCCAGTACTTC
few	TRBJ2-1	TRBV4-1	15	.	CASSLFSPTGNEQFF	TGCGCCAGCAGCCTATTTTCCCCCACGGGCAATGAGCAGTTCTTC
.	TRBJ2-1	TRBV4-2	16	.	CASSQRDIFSHNEQFF	TGTGCCAGCAGCCAACGGGACATTTTTTCCCACAATGAGCAGTTCTTC
.	TRBJ1-2	TRBV19	16	.	CASIADGRGTNYGYTF	TGTGCCAGTATAGCAGACGGCCGGGGGACTAACTATGGCTACACCTTC
.	TRBJ1-1	TRBV25-1	16	.	CASRPGQSPLNTEAFF	TGTGCCAGCAGACCCGGACAGTCACCCCTGAACACTGAAGCTTTCTTT
.	TRBJ2-4	TRBV29-1	16	TRBD2	CSVELAGGSAKNIQYF	TGCAGCGTTGAACTAGCGGGGGGTTCGGCCAAAAACATTCAGTACTTC
few	TRBJ1-1	TRBV4-3	16	.	CASSPGDRPLNTEAFF	TGCGCCAGCAGCCCCGGTGACAGACCTCTGAACACTGAAGCTTTCTTT
.	TRBJ2-5	TRBV4-1	17	TRBD2	CASSPEKTSGGTETQYF	TGCGCCAGCAGCCCCGAAAAGACTAGCGGGGGGACAGAGACCCAGTACTTC
.	TRBJ2-4	TRBV9	14	TRBD1	CASSVGGTENIQYF	TGTGCCAGCAGCGTAGGGGGGACAGAAAACATTCAGTACTTC
few	TRBJ1-1	TRBV18	11	.	CASSPSTEAFF	TGTGCCAGCTCACCCTCCACTGAAGCTTTCTTT
few	TRBJ1-5	TRBV28	12	.	CASRDFKSNEHF	TGTGCCAGCAGGGATTTTAAGTCAAACGAGCATTTT
.	TRBJ1-1	TRBV25-1	11	.	CASSEGSGAFF	TGTGCCAGCAGTGAGGGTTCGGGAGCTTTCTTT
.	TRBJ2-7	TRBV27	13	.	CASHDGTLYEQYF	TGTGCCAGCCATGACGGGACTCTCTACGAGCAGTACTTC
.	TRBJ2-2	TRBV28	16	TRBD2	CASSRLAGGPGGELFF	TGTGCCAGCAGCCGTCTAGCGGGAGGGCCTGGCGGGGAGCTGTTTTTT
.	TRBJ2-7	TRBV5-3	18	TRBD2	CARSTSPGTSGRRGEQYF	TGTGCCAGAAGCACTAGCCCCGGGACTAGCGGGAGGCGGGGGGAGCAGTACTTC
.	TRBJ2-1	TRBV13	18	.	CASSQAHLVAGSYNEQFF	TGTGCCAGCAGCCAAGCCCATTTAGTCGCGGGCTCCTACAATGAGCAGTTCTTC
.	TRBJ1-1	TRBV9	15	.	CASSVDGRENTEAFF	TGTGCCAGCAGCGTAGATGGCAGGGAAAACACTGAAGCTTTCTTT
once	TRBJ2-7	TRBV7-7	15	TRBD2	CASSPGGDGAYEQYF	TGTGCTAGCAGCCCCGGGGGGGATGGCGCCTACGAGCAGTACTTC
medium-sized	TRBJ1-2	TRBV19	12	.	CASREGAGGYTF	TGTGCCAGTAGGGAGGGTGCTGGAGGCTACACCTTC
once	TRBJ2-7	TRBV4-3	18	TRBD1	CASSQAGQGDYNIYEHYF	TGCGCCAGCAGCCAAGCGGGACAGGGGGATTACAACATCTACGAGCATTACTTC
.	TRBJ2-3	TRBV7-6	16	TRBD1	CASSPTGGTSTDTQYF	TGTGCCAGCAGCCCAACAGGGGGGACTAGCACAGATACGCAGTATTTT
.	TRBJ2-7	TRBV7-2	11	.	CASGDYYEQYF	TGTGCCAGCGGGGATTACTACGAGCAGTACTTC